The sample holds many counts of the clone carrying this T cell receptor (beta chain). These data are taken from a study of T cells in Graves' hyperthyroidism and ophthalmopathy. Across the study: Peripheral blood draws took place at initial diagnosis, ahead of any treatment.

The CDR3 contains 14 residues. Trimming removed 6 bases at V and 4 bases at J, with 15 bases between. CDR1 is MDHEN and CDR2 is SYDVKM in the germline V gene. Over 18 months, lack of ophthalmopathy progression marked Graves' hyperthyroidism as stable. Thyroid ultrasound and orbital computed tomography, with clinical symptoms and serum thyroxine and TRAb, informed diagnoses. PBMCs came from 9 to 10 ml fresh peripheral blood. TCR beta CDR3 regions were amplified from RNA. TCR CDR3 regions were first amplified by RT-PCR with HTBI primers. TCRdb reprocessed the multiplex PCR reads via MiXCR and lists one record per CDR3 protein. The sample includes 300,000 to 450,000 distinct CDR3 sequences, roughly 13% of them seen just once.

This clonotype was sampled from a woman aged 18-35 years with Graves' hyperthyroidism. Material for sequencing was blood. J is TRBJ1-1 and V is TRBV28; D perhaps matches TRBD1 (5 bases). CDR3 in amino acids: CASSYVGTGTEAFF. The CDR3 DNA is TGTGCCAGCAGCTACGTTGGGACGGGCACTGAAGCTTTCTTT.